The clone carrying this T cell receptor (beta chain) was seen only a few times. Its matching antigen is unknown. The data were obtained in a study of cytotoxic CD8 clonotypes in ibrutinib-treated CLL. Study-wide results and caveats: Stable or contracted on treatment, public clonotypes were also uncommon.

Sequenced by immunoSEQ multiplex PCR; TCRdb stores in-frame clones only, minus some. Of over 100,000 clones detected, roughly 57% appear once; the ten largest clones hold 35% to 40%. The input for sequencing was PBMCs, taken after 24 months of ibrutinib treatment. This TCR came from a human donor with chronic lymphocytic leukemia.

CDR3: CASSPRTGYTEAFF. Written as DNA, the CDR3 is TGTGCCAGCAGCCCTCGGACAGGGTACACTGAAGCTTTCTTT. The J gene is TRBJ1-1, the V gene TRBV5-8, with TRBD1 matching over 8 bases. Germline trimming cut 4 bases from V and 3 bases from J; bases unmatched to any gene: 5. The CDR3 runs 14 residues. Germline CDR1 and CDR2: SGHTS and YDEGEE.